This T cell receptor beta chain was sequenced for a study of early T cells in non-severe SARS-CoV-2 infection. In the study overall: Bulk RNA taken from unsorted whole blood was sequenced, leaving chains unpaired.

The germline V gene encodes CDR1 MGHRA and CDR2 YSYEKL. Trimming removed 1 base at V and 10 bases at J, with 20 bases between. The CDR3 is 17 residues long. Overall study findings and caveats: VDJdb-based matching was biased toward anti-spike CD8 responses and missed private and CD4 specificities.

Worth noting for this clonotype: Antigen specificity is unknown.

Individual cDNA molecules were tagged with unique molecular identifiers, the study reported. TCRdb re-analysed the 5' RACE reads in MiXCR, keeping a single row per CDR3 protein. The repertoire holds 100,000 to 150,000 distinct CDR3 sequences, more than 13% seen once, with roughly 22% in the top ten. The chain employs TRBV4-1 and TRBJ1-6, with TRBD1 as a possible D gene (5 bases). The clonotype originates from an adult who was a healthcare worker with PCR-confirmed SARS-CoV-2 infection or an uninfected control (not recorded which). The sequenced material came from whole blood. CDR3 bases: TGCGCCAGCAGCCAAGTTGGCGGGGTTGGGGGAATCTCACCCCTCCACTTT. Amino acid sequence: CASSQVGGVGGISPLHF.